One sample yielded the 17 T cell receptor beta chains listed below, sequenced in a study of blood T cell repertoires in COVID-19. The data were produced by immunoSEQ multiplex PCR, yet TCRdb's version contains in-frame clones alone and is incomplete. This table holds 80,000 to 100,000 clones, 75% to 90% found once. Sequencing was carried out using peripheral blood. Receptor source: a woman aged 45 to 65 with active or convalescent COVID-19.

The CDR3 nucleotides are TGTGCCAGCAGCCCAGACAGGGCGGGCGTCAATGAGCAGTTCTTC. Translated: CASSPDRAGVNEQFF. The J gene is TRBJ2-1, the V gene TRBV7-9; 7 bases match TRBD1. Trimming at V came to 5 bases and at J to 6 bases, leaving 10 bases not matched to a gene. The CDR3 runs to 15 residues. Germline CDR1 and CDR2: SEHNR and FQNEAQ (reference sequence).

This clone was observed once. The CDR3 nucleotides read TGTGCCAGCAGCTTAGGGGACAGTCTCACAGATACGCAGTATTTT. Amino acids: CASSLGDSLTDTQYF. J is TRBJ2-3 and V is TRBV7-9; 7 positions agree with TRBD1. The CDR3 spans 15 residues. Germline lookup yields CDR1 SEHNR and CDR2 FQNEAQ (reference sequence). The ends lost 1 base at V and 2 bases at J; junction bases unmatched: 3.

The chain recombines TRBV24-1 with TRBJ2-1; tentatively, D is TRBD2 (6 bases). Looked up from germline, CDR1 is KGHDR and CDR2 is SFDVKD. The V gene lost 4 bases and the J gene lost 3 bases, with 15 bases spanning the gap. This CDR3 has 16 residues. CDR3 DNA: TGTGCCACCAGTGAGCGGGACGTTAGGGGCTACAATGAGCAGTTCTTC. Amino acid sequence: CATSERDVRGYNEQFF.

The chain carries TRBV3-1 (or the pseudogene TRBV3-2) and TRBJ1-6; 7 bases fit TRBD1. Germline V gene lookup returns CDR1 LGHDT and CDR2 YNNKEL (reference sequence). The CDR3 totals 14 residues. V lost 4 bases and J lost 6; bases outside the gene matches: 3. CDR3 sequence reads: CASSRRDSNSPLHF. CDR3 nucleotide sequence: TGTGCCAGCAGCCGCAGGGACAGTAATTCACCCCTCCACTTT.

The rearrangement joins TRBV7-9 to TRBJ1-1; 7 bases match TRBD1. The CDR3 spans 19 residues. The germline V gene has CDR1 SEHNR and CDR2 FQNEAQ (reference sequence). Germline trimming cut 1 base from V and 0 bases from J; bases unmatched to any gene: 14. The CDR3 DNA reads TGTGCCAGCAGCTTAGAAGGCTGGTTCATACAGGGGCTGAACACTGAAGCTTTCTTT. Protein product: CASSLEGWFIQGLNTEAFF. The full variable domain, completed using reference TRBV7-9 and TRBJ1-1, is DTGVSQNPRHKITKRGQNVTFRCDPISEHNRLYWYRQTLGQGPEFLTYFQNEAQLEKSRLLSDRFSAERPKGSFSTLEIQRTEQGDSAMYLCASSLEGWFIQGLNTEAFFGQGTRLTVV.

The chain is built from TRBV28 and TRBJ2-7; D not resolved. Germline CDR1 reads MDHEN; CDR2 reads SYDVKM. The CDR3 covers 12 residues. V was pared by 5 bases and J by 3 bases, with 8 bases between. This CDR3 reads CASSPYVYEQYF. The CDR3 region has the DNA TGTGCCAGCAGTCCCTATGTCTACGAGCAGTACTTC.

The rearrangement links TRBV5-1 to TRBJ1-2; D possibly corresponds to TRBD1 (5 bases). Trimming took off 0 bases at V and 4 bases at J, with 13 bases between the two ends. The CDR3 extends over 15 amino acids. Per germline, CDR1 SGHRS and CDR2 YFSETQ. This chain's CDR3 is CASSLGDSNAYGYTF. CDR3 DNA: TGCGCCAGCAGCTTGGGAGACAGTAACGCCTATGGCTACACCTTC.

This clone was observed once. The chain joins TRBV2 to TRBJ1-1; D not resolved. V was pared by 5 bases and J by 5 bases, with 6 bases between. CDR3 length equals 11 residues. Per the germline V gene, CDR1 is SNHLY and CDR2 is FYNNEI. CDR3 sequence reads: CASSFTTEAFF. CDR3 in DNA: TGTGCCAGCAGTTTCACAACTGAAGCTTTCTTT.

This rearrangement joins TRBV7-3 to TRBJ1-1, with a weak D call TRBD1 (5 bases). The CDR3 has 15 amino acids. Trimming took off 5 bases at V and 0 bases at J, with 13 bases between the two ends. The germline V gene encodes CDR1 SGHTA and CDR2 FQGTGA. CDR3: CASSTDGGMNTEAFF. The CDR3 DNA reads TGTGCCAGCAGCACAGACGGGGGTATGAACACTGAAGCTTTCTTT.

The rearrangement joins TRBV9 to TRBJ1-4, with D possibly TRBD1 on 5 matching bases. The V end was cut by 1 base, the J end by 2 bases, with 6 bases between. CDR1 is SGDLS and CDR2 is YYNGEE in the germline V gene. The CDR3 is 14 residues long. CDR3 in DNA: TGTGCCAGCAGCGTACCAGGGACTAATGAAAAACTGTTTTTT. It translates to CASSVPGTNEKLFF.

This chain connects TRBV5-6 to TRBJ2-1; TRBD2 matches at 8 bases. This CDR3 region has 16 residues. V dropped 1 base and J dropped 0; count of bases not matched to a gene: 3. Germline V lookup: CDR1 SGHDT, CDR2 YYEEEE. The CDR3, as DNA: TGTGCCAGCAGCTTGAAGGCGGGGGGCTCCTACAATGAGCAGTTCTTC. Its translation is CASSLKAGGSYNEQFF.

The chain joins TRBV12-5 to TRBJ2-2, with TRBD1 matching over 8 bases. The CDR3 runs to 17 residues. V was clipped by 2 bases and J by 4 bases; unmatched bases: 9. CDR1 LGHNT and CDR2 FRNRAP come from the germline V gene. CDR3 loop: CASGLPPGQETTGELFF. The CDR3 DNA reads as TGTGCTAGTGGTTTGCCTCCGGGACAGGAGACCACCGGGGAGCTGTTTTTT.

The chain joins TRBV7-2 to TRBJ2-7; 7 positions match TRBD1. The J segment lost 4 bases and the V segment lost 6 bases, leaving 12 bases of the junction unmatched. The length of the CDR3 is 15 residues. Germline loops: CDR1 SGHTA, CDR2 FQGNSA. The CDR3 loop is CASRLGTGQPYEQYF. CDR3 bases: TGTGCCAGCAGGCTAGGAACGGGACAGCCATACGAGCAGTACTTC.

V usage is TRBV5-1 and J usage is TRBJ1-2, with 7 bases that match TRBD1. CDR1 is SGHRS, CDR2 YFSETQ, per germline. The CDR3 contains 14 residues. Trimming took 2 bases from V and 6 from J; bases not matched to a gene: 7. The CDR3 spells CASSFTGAQDGYTF. The CDR3 DNA reads TGCGCCAGCAGCTTCACAGGGGCACAGGATGGCTACACCTTC.

The genes are TRBV27 and TRBJ2-3, with TRBD2 as a possible D gene (5 bases). Germline V CDR1 and CDR2: MNHEY, SMNVEV (reference sequence). V shed 5 bases and J shed 3 bases, with 15 bases lying between them. The CDR3 spans 15 residues. CDR3 bases: TGTGCCAGCAGTCCTGACGCTGGCGGGACAGATACGCAGTATTTT. This translates into CASSPDAGGTDTQYF.

The chain has TRBV5-1 and TRBJ2-5; D is uncertain. Germline V gene lookup returns CDR1 SGHRS and CDR2 YFSETQ. The V end lost 0 bases, the J end lost 1 base, and 7 bases lay between the germline ends. The CDR3 runs to 14 residues. CDR3: CASSLGAVQETQYF. Here the CDR3 DNA reads TGCGCCAGCAGCTTGGGGGCAGTCCAAGAGACCCAGTACTTC.

The chain recombines TRBV19 with TRBJ1-2, with D maybe TRBD1 (5 bases). V shed 1 base and J shed 7 bases, with 16 bases lying between them. The CDR3 totals 15 residues. Germline CDR1 LNHDA, CDR2 SQIVND (reference sequence). The CDR3 region is CASSIGEGQESGYTF. CDR3 nucleotides: TGTGCCAGTAGTATAGGGGAGGGGCAGGAGAGTGGCTACACCTTC.